This is a list of T cell receptor beta chains from one sample in a study of CD4 T cells in relation to SARS-CoV-2 and coronaviruses. These receptors' antigens are unknown. Only in-frame clones appear in the TCRdb table, and some are missing; sequencing was by immunoSEQ multiplex PCR. The data show around 24,000 clones, 70% to 80% seen once. Source material: CD4+ T cells from PBMCs, cultured in vitro. The receptors here all came from a human donor in good health. The CDR3 runs from the conserved cysteine through the conserved F or W. D genes are given only for firm matches. Clone size is not always given. Where it is, it says once, few, many or a class for expanded clones.

v_gene,j_gene,d_gene,abundance,CDR3nt,CDR3aa
TRBV19,TRBJ2-7,-,-,TGTGCCAGTAGTCAGACAGCTACGGGCTACGAGCAGTACTTC,CASSQTATGYEQYF
TRBV7-9,TRBJ2-5,TRBD2,once,TGTGCCAGCAGCTTAGTAACTAGCGGGGGGAAAGAGACCCAGTACTTC,CASSLVTSGGKETQYF
TRBV7-8,TRBJ2-1,TRBD1,-,TGTGCCAGCAGCTTAGGACAGGGGGTCTACAATGAGCAGTTCTTC,CASSLGQGVYNEQFF
TRBV2,TRBJ2-3,-,-,TGTGCCAGCTCTCCGCGGGGACGCACAGATACGCAGTATTTT,CASSPRGRTDTQYF
TRBV18,TRBJ2-7,-,-,TGTGCCAGCTCACCGGGCGGGGAAGCGATAGGCGAGCAGTACTTC,CASSPGGEAIGEQYF
TRBV6-6,TRBJ2-7,TRBD2,-,TGTGCCAGCAGGGACCGGACGGGGGGTCGGGACGAGCAGTACTTC,CASRDRTGGRDEQYF
TRBV29-1,TRBJ2-1,-,-,TGCAGCGTTGAAGGGGGCGCCAACTCCTACAATGAGCAGTTCTTC,CSVEGGANSYNEQFF
TRBV6-5,TRBJ2-6,-,-,TGTGCCAGCAGTTTCATGGGTCCAGGGGCCAACGTCCTGACTTTC,CASSFMGPGANVLTF
TRBV4-1,TRBJ2-3,-,-,TGCGCCAGCGGGATGGGCACATTTGGCTCCGATACGCAGTATTTT,CASGMGTFGSDTQYF
TRBV27,TRBJ2-2,TRBD1,-,TGTGCCAGCAGTTTATCGGTTGGGGTGGGGACAGGGGCATCCGGGGAGCTGTTTTTT,CASSLSVGVGTGASGELFF
TRBV9,TRBJ2-7,-,-,TGTGCCAGCAGCGCGCCCGTGGTAGGAGAGCAGTACTTC,CASSAPVVGEQYF
TRBV2,TRBJ2-1,TRBD2,-,TGTGCCAGCAATTTCGGCGGGGGGTCCTACAATGAGCAGTTCTTC,CASNFGGGSYNEQFF
TRBV19,TRBJ2-1,-,-,TGTGCCAGTAGTATCCCAGGACTTTCCTACAATGAGCAGTTCTTC,CASSIPGLSYNEQFF
TRBV18,TRBJ2-1,-,-,TGTGCCAGCACTCTAAAACGTGCGGACAACAATGAGCAGTTCTTC,CASTLKRADNNEQFF
TRBV18,TRBJ2-2,-,-,TGTGCCAGCTCACCCACTAGCCCGAACACCGGGGAGCTGTTTTTT,CASSPTSPNTGELFF
TRBV5-1,TRBJ1-4,-,-,TGCGCCAGCAGCGCAGACAGATCAACTAATGAAAAACTGTTTTTT,CASSADRSTNEKLFF